This T cell receptor beta chain was identified in a study of T-cell reconstitution after alpha-beta-depleted transplantation in children. General study findings and limits: Newly made T cells mostly supplied T-cell counts and diversity one year after transplant. The study reportedly traced alpha-beta T cells about two months after transplant to several hundred expanded graft clones. At day 60, the high TCRbeta diversity found in some patients originated from recipient T cells and thymic progenitors that had survived.

This clonotype was found many times. The antigen is not known. V shed 2 bases and J shed 5 bases, with 10 bases lying between them. From germline, CDR1 is SGHRS and CDR2 YFSETQ. The CDR3 spans 13 residues. TCRbeta library construction was performed incorporating unique molecular identifiers. TCRdb re-derived calls from the PCR reads in MiXCR, one entry per CDR3 protein. This table has about 460,000 distinct CDR3 sequences, about 10% appearing once. The chain combines TRBV5-1 with TRBJ2-5; tentatively, D is TRBD2 (6 bases). The sequence came from a child aged 2 to 15 with inherited bone marrow failure, due to receive a stem cell transplant. Sequenced material: PBMCs, taken before TCRalphabeta/CD19-depleted stem cell transplant. CDR3 in amino acids: CASSFPGRETQYF. CDR3 sequence (DNA): TGCGCCAGCAGCTTTCCAGGGAGGGAGACCCAGTACTTC.